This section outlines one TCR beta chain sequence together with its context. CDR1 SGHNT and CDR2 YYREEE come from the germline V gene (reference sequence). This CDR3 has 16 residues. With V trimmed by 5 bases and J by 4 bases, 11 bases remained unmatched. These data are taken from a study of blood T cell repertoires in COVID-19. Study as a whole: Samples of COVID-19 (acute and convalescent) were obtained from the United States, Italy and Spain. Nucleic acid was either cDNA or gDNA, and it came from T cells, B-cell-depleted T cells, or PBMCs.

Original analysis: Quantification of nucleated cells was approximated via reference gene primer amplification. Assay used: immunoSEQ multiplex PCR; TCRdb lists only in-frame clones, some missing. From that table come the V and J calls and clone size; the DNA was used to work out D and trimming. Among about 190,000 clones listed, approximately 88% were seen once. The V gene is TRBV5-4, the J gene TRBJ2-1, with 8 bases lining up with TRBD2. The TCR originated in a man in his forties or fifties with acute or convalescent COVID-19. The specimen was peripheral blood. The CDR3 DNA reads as TGTGCCAGCAGTTTTGAACCGGGGGGGGCGTACAATGAGCAGTTCTTC. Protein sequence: CASSFEPGGAYNEQFF.